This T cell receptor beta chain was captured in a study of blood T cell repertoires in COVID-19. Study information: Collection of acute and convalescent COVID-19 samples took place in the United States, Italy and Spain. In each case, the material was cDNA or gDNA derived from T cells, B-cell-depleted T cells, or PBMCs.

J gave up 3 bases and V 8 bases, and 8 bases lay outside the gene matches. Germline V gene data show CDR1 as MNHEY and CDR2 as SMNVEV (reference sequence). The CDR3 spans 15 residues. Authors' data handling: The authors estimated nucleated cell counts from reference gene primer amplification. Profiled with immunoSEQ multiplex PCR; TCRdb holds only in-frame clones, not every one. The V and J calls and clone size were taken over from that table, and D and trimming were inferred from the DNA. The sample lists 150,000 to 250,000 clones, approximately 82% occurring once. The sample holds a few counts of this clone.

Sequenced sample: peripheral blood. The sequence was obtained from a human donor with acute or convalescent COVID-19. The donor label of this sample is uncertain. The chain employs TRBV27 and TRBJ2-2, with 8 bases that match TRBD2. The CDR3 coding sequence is TGTGCCAGCCGGCGACTAGCGTTAGACACCGGGGAGCTGTTTTTT. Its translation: CASRRLALDTGELFF.